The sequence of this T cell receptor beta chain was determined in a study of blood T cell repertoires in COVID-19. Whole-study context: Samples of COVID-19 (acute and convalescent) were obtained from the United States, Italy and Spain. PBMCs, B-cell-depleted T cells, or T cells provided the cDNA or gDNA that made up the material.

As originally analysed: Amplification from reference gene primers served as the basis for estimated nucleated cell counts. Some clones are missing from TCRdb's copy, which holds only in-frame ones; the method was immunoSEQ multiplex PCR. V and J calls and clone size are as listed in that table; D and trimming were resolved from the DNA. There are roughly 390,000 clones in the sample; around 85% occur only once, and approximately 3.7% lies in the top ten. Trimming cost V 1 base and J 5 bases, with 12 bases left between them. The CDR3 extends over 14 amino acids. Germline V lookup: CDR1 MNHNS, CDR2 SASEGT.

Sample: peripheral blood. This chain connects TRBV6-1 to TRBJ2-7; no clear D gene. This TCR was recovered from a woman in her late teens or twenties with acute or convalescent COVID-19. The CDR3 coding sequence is TGTGCCAGCAGTGAAGAAACAGCCCTCGACGAGCAGTACTTC. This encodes CASSEETALDEQYF.